These T cell receptor beta chains were read from a single sample in a study of cytomegalovirus exposure and HLA in healthy donors. Measured with immunoSEQ multiplex PCR; TCRdb has only the in-frame clones, and not every one. This table has more than 110,000 clones, roughly 80% appearing once. Sequencing used PBMCs. The receptors stem from a female donor in good health and CMV-seronegative. Both conserved end residues are part of each CDR3. A D gene is named only where the DNA matches it firmly. Clone size is not always given. Where it is, it says once, few, many or a class for expanded clones.

NA	16	TRBV11-2	TRBJ1-1	once	TGTGCCAGCAGCTTACGTCCTTTGGACAGCGGCACTGAAGCTTTCTTT	CASSLRPLDSGTEAFF
NA	16	TRBV27	TRBJ2-1	NA	TGTGCCAGCAGTTTATCGATCCCGAGCTCCTACAATGAGCAGTTCTTC	CASSLSIPSSYNEQFF
TRBD2	13	TRBV11-3	TRBJ2-1	NA	TGTGCCAGCAGCTTAGCTAGCGGGAATGAGCAGTTCTTC	CASSLASGNEQFF
TRBD2	16	TRBV28	TRBJ2-1	NA	TGTGCCAGCAGACCCAGGACTAGCGGAGGGATTAATGAGCAGTTCTTC	CASRPRTSGGINEQFF
NA	13	TRBV29-1	TRBJ2-7	NA	TGCAGCGTGGCCAGCCCGGGCTCCTACGAGCAGTACTTC	CSVASPGSYEQYF
NA	14	TRBV21-1	TRBJ1-3	few	TGTGCCAGCAGCAAAGGCAGGGTTGGAAACACCATATATTTT	CASSKGRVGNTIYF
NA	14	TRBV2	TRBJ2-5	once	TGTGCCAGGGGAACCACAGGGATAGAGGAGACCCAGTACTTC	CARGTTGIEETQYF
NA	13	TRBV12-5	TRBJ1-2	NA	TGTGCTAGTGGTTTGGAGGGACATTATGGCTACACCTTC	CASGLEGHYGYTF
TRBD2	14	TRBV6-5	TRBJ2-3	once	TGTGCCAGCTCCGGACTAGCGGCCACAGATACGCAGTATTTT	CASSGLAATDTQYF
NA	15	TRBV11-2	TRBJ1-4	NA	TGTGCCAGCAGTCTAGACGGTGATACTAATGAAAAACTGTTTTTT	CASSLDGDTNEKLFF
NA	13	TRBV6-5	TRBJ1-1	NA	TGTGCCAGCAGCCACAGGGTGGGCGCTGAAGCTTTCTTT	CASSHRVGAEAFF
TRBD2	17	TRBV7-2	TRBJ2-5	NA	TGTGCCAGCAGCCTCTTCTGGGGAGGGCCAGGGCAAGAGACCCAGTACTTC	CASSLFWGGPGQETQYF
TRBD2	16	TRBV27	TRBJ2-1	NA	TGTGCCAGCAGTTTATCGACTAGCGGGAGGGAGAATGAGCAGTTCTTC	CASSLSTSGRENEQFF
NA	13	TRBV2	TRBJ2-7	NA	TGTGCCAGCAGGACAGACAGCTCCTACGAGCAGTACTTC	CASRTDSSYEQYF
NA	15	TRBV9	TRBJ1-1	once	TGTGCCAGCAGCCTACTCCCCCGGACAGCCTATGAAGCTTTCTTT	CASSLLPRTAYEAFF
NA	13	TRBV19	TRBJ2-7	NA	TGTGCCAGTAGTGTTCAGGGCGGGGACGAGCAGTACTTC	CASSVQGGDEQYF
NA	15	TRBV7-6	TRBJ1-1	NA	TGTGCCAGCAGCTCACCTTCTACAGTGAACACTGAAGCTTTCTTT	CASSSPSTVNTEAFF
NA	14	TRBV28	TRBJ2-7	once	TGTGCCAGCAGTCTCCTGACAGGGACTTACGAGCAGTACTTC	CASSLLTGTYEQYF
TRBD2	15	TRBV15	TRBJ2-7	NA	TGTGCCACCAGCCCAAGGACTAGCGGGTCCTACGAGCAGTACTTC	CATSPRTSGSYEQYF
TRBD1	14	TRBV6-5	TRBJ2-7	NA	TGTGCCAGCAGGCCTTGGACAGGACCCTACGAGCAGTACTTC	CASRPWTGPYEQYF
TRBD1	12	TRBV19	TRBJ2-7	few	TGTGCCAGTAGTATGACAGGGACCGAGCAGTACTTC	CASSMTGTEQYF
TRBD2	12	TRBV5-1	TRBJ2-7	NA	TGCGCCAGCAGCCCGGGGGGTCCGGAGCAGTACTTC	CASSPGGPEQYF
TRBD2	16	TRBV27	TRBJ2-7	NA	TGTGCCAGCAGTTTACTAGCGGGACAGAGCCTCGACGAGCAGTACTTC	CASSLLAGQSLDEQYF
TRBD2	20	TRBV4-2	TRBJ2-1	once	TGTGCCAGCAGCCATCAAGAATCAACTAGCGGGAGGGGGTCCTACAATGAGCAGTTCTTC	CASSHQESTSGRGSYNEQFF
TRBD1	15	TRBV10-1	TRBJ2-7	NA	TGCGCCAGCAGCCCCTGGGACAGGGGGCGCGGCGAGCAGTACTTC	CASSPWDRGRGEQYF
NA	13	TRBV30	TRBJ2-7	NA	TGTGCCTGGAGTTGGCCCATCCACTACGAGCAGTACTTC	CAWSWPIHYEQYF
NA	13	TRBV2	TRBJ2-2	few	TGTGCCAGCAGTGAAGCGGCACCCGGGGAGCTGTTTTTT	CASSEAAPGELFF
NA	14	TRBV4-1	TRBJ1-1	NA	TGCGCCAGCAGCTCTCCGGGAAAGCGTTTTGAAGCTTTCTTT	CASSSPGKRFEAFF
NA	14	TRBV5-1	TRBJ1-5	NA	TGCGCCAGCAGCTTGGGGGCGGGGGATCAGCCCCAGCATTTT	CASSLGAGDQPQHF
NA	14	TRBV28	TRBJ1-5	NA	TGTGCCAGCAGTTTATGGGGCAGCAATCAGCCCCAGCATTTT	CASSLWGSNQPQHF
TRBD2	14	TRBV29-1	TRBJ2-5	NA	TGCAGCGTCCAATTAGCGGGGGTCCAAGAGACCCAGTACTTC	CSVQLAGVQETQYF
TRBD2	16	TRBV2	TRBJ2-7	NA	TGTGCCAGCAGGGAAACTAGCGGGAGCAACTCCTACGAGCAGTACTTC	CASRETSGSNSYEQYF
NA	14	TRBV29-1	TRBJ1-3	NA	TGCAGCGTTGAAGCGGCGGGCTCTGGAAACACCATATATTTT	CSVEAAGSGNTIYF
NA	16	TRBV6-5	TRBJ2-7	NA	TGTGCCAGCAGTTACTCTGGCGGAATCCCCACCTACGAGCAGTACTTC	CASSYSGGIPTYEQYF
NA	13	TRBV29-1	TRBJ1-3	NA	TGCAGCGTTGAGGGCAGCTCTGGAAACACCATATATTTT	CSVEGSSGNTIYF
NA	14	TRBV10-2	TRBJ2-3	NA	TGCGCCAGCAGTGGGTCTCTAAGCACAGATACGCAGTATTTT	CASSGSLSTDTQYF
NA	14	TRBV4-1	TRBJ2-1	NA	TGCGCCAGCAGCCAAGATCTCTCCCCGAGGGAGCAGTTCTTC	CASSQDLSPREQFF